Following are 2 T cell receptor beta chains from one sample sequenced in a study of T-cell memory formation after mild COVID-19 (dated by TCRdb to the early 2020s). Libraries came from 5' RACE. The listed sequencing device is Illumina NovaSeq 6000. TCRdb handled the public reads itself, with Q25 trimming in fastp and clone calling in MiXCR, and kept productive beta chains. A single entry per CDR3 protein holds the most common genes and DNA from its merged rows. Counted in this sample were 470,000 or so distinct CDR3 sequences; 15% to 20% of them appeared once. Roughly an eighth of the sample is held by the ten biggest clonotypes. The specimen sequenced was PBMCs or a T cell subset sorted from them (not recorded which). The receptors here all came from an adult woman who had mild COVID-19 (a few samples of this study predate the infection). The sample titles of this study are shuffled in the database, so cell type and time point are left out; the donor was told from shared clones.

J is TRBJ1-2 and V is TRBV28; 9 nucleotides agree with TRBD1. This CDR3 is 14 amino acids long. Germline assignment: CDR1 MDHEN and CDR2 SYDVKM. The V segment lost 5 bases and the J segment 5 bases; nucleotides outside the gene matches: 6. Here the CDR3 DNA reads TGTGCCAGCAGTCCGGGACAGGGCCAGTATGGCTACACCTTC. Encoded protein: CASSPGQGQYGYTF.

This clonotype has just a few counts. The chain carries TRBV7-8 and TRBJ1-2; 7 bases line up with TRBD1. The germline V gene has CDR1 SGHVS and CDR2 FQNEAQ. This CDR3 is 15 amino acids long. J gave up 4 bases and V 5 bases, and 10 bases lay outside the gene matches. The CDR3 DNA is TGTGCCAGCAGCCCCCCCGAGAGACAGGGCTATGGCTACACCTTC. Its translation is CASSPPERQGYGYTF.